This T cell receptor beta chain is drawn from a study of T cell changes during pregnancy in multiple sclerosis. Method: immunoSEQ multiplex PCR; TCRdb's copy keeps in-frame clones and lacks some. The sample lists 50,000 to 60,000 clones, about nine tenths occurring once. The sample holds many counts of this clone. Per germline, CDR1 LGHNA and CDR2 YSLEER. CDR3 size: 14 residues. With V trimmed by 6 bases and J by 7 bases, 11 bases remained unmatched. The chain carries TRBV4-3 and TRBJ1-2; 7 positions match TRBD1. The TCR originated in a female donor with multiple sclerosis, enrolled in a pregnancy study. Sequenced here: CD4+ T cells from peripheral blood mononuclear cells, sampled in the first trimester of pregnancy. CDR3 coding DNA: TGCGCCAGCAGTCCCACGACAGGGATGGCTGGCTACACCTTC. Its protein is CASSPTTGMAGYTF.